This TCR beta chain was profiled in a study of beta chain features in type 1 diabetes. Concerning this clone: What it recognizes is unknown.

Expressed TCRB transcripts were sequenced because the isolated RNA had all been reverse transcribed beforehand. The repertoire was sequenced with immunoSEQ multiplex PCR; TCRdb's copy has only in-frame clones and lacks some. This table holds a few hundred thousand clones, over 9.5% found once. Averaging about 120 mL, one heparinised blood draw was given by each donor. CD4+ naive, central memory, regulatory and stem cell-like memory subsets were isolated by sorting on CD45RO/CCR7/CD25/CD127/CD95/CD27. General study results and limits: The study found moderately but significantly shorter TCRB CDR3s in all four CD4+ subsets of Type 1 diabetes patients.

The V and J ends lost 4 bases and 3 bases, in that order; junction bases with no gene match: 7. This CDR3 has 15 residues. Germline CDR1 is SGHNT and CDR2 is YYREEE (reference sequence). What was sequenced was naive CD4+ T cells from blood. V usage is TRBV5-4 and J usage is TRBJ2-5; TRBD1 aligns across 9 bases. This TCR derives from a woman aged 18 to 35 with type 1 diabetes. Written as DNA, the CDR3 is TGTGCCAGCAGCCTGGGACAGGGACAAGAAGAGACCCAGTACTTC. It translates to CASSLGQGQEETQYF. Complete variable domain (other parts from reference TRBV5-4 and TRBJ2-5): ETGVTQSPTHLIKTRGQQVTLRCSSQSGHNTVSWYQQALGQGPQFIFQYYREEENGRGNFPPRFSGLQFPNYSSELNVNALELDDSALYLCASSLGQGQEETQYFGPGTRLLVL.